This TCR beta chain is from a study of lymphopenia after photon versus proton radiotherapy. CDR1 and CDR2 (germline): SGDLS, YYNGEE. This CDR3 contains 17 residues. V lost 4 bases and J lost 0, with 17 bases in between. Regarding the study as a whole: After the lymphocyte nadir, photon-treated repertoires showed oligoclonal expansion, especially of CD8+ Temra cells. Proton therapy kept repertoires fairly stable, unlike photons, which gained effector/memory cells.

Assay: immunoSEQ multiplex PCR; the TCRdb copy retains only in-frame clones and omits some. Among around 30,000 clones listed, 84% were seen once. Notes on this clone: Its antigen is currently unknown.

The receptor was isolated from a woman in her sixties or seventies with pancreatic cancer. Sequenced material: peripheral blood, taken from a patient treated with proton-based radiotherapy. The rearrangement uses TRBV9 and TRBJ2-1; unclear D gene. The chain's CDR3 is CASSPRGSSASYNEQFF. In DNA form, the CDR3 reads TGTGCCAGCAGCCCCCGCGGTAGCAGCGCCTCCTACAATGAGCAGTTCTTC.